The 10 T cell receptor beta chains in this list originate from one sample, sequenced in a study of graft-versus-host responses after intestinal transplantation. Using immunoSEQ multiplex PCR, the repertoire was profiled, and TCRdb retains in-frame clones only, with some absent. Among roughly 5,400 clones listed, around 29% were seen once. The material sequenced was alloreactive CD4+ T cells from a mixed lymphocyte reaction culture, taken before transplantation. Subset noted: CFSE-low proliferating T cells sorted from approximately 6-day pre-transplant mixed lymphocyte reaction (GvH or HvG direction). The receptors come from a human patient who was an organ donor for intestinal transplantation.

This clone appeared a few times. This sequence joins TRBV25-1 and TRBJ1-6; D is unclear. Germline V gives CDR1 MGHDK, CDR2 SYGVNS. The CDR3 sequence is 15 residues long. V was pared by 7 bases and J by 0 bases, with 10 bases between. The CDR3 nucleotides are TGTGCCAGCACTATAGACAACTCCTATAATTCACCCCTCCACTTT. It encodes CASTIDNSYNSPLHF.

The chain is built from TRBV29-1 and TRBJ2-1, with D perhaps TRBD2 (11 bases). There are 15 residues in the CDR3. Trimming left V 7 bases short and J 9 bases short, with 25 bases between. CDR1 and CDR2 from the germline V gene are SQVTM and ANQGSEA. In nucleotides, the CDR3 is TGCAGCGGTGACAGGGGGCTAGCGGGAGGTGGTGAGCAGTTCTTC. This sequence encodes CSGDRGLAGGGEQFF.

The chain carries TRBV10-3 and TRBJ2-1, with 10 positions matching TRBD2. J gave up 5 bases and V 2 bases, and 3 bases lay outside the gene matches. CDR1 and CDR2 from the germline V gene are ENHRY and SYGVKD. The CDR3 runs to 15 residues. CDR3 protein: CAISERLAGDNEQFF. In DNA form, the CDR3 reads TGTGCCATCAGTGAGCGGCTAGCGGGAGACAATGAGCAGTTCTTC.

This clone has more than one count but fewer than ten. This chain joins TRBV11-2 and TRBJ2-4, with a possible D match to TRBD2 (5 bases). Trimming stripped 1 base from V and 0 bases from J, with 13 bases between. Per germline, CDR1 SGHAT and CDR2 FQNNGV. The CDR3 extends over 17 amino acids. The CDR3 sequence is CASSLVAFTRAKNIQYF. The CDR3 nucleotides are TGTGCCAGCAGCTTAGTTGCCTTTACTAGAGCCAAAAACATTCAGTACTTC.

This sequence joins TRBV1 and TRBJ2-6; the table names TRBD1, a call not compared with the DNA. TRBV1 is a recognized pseudogene. The CDR3 sequence is 18 residues long. CDR3: CTSSYERLCTNRANVLTF. The CDR3 nucleotides read TGCACCAGCAGCTATGAACGTTTGTGCACAAATCGGGCCAACGTCCTGACTTTC.

There are a few counts of this clone. The rearrangement uses TRBV6-1 and TRBJ2-1; D might be TRBD1 (5 bases). Trimming removed 7 bases at V and 7 bases at J, with 14 bases between. Germline CDR1 reads MNHNS; CDR2 reads SASEGT. The CDR3 length is 13 residues. The CDR3 is CASKGLVGNEQFF. CDR3 DNA: TGTGCCAGCAAGGGGCTAGTTGGTAATGAGCAGTTCTTC.

The chain couples TRBV27 to TRBJ2-3, with TRBD2 matching 9 bases. Germline V gene sequence: CDR1 MNHEY, CDR2 SMNVEV (reference sequence). This CDR3 has 16 residues. The V gene end was trimmed by 4 bases and the J gene end by 0 bases; junction bases not matched to a gene: 5. CDR3: CASSSGTSSSTDTQYF. The DNA of the CDR3 is TGTGCCAGCAGTTCCGGGACTAGCAGCAGCACAGATACGCAGTATTTT.

This chain connects TRBV10-2 to TRBJ2-3; 9 bases are shared with TRBD2. The CDR3 covers 13 residues. Germline lookup yields CDR1 WSHSY and CDR2 SAAADI. V shed 10 bases and J 1 base; nucleotides not matched to a gene: 3. The CDR3 is CATKRGGTDTQYF. The CDR3 region has the DNA TGCGCCACCAAGCGGGGGGGCACAGATACGCAGTATTTT.

This clone is labeled large. Other DNA sequences in the sample encode the same CDR3. CDR3 coding DNA: TGTGCTAGTGGTTTGAACTATGGCTACACCTTC. Encoded protein: CASGLNYGYTF. This chain connects TRBV12-5 to TRBJ1-2; D unclear. CDR1 and CDR2 (germline): LGHNT, FRNRAP. The CDR3 is 11 amino acids. Trimming left V 2 bases short and J 2 bases short, with 0 bases between.

This clone has a handful of counts. This sequence joins TRBV6-5 and TRBJ1-2; D not certain. The CDR3 sequence is 12 residues long. Trimming left V 5 bases short and J 6 bases short, with 10 bases between. CDR1 is MNHEY, CDR2 SVGAGI, per germline. The CDR3 nucleotides are TGTGCCAGCAGTCTCACAGAACATGGCTACACCTTC. This sequence encodes CASSLTEHGYTF.